Following are 10 T cell receptor beta chains from one sample sequenced in a study of T cell responses to AZD1222 COVID-19 vaccine. Assay: immunoSEQ multiplex PCR; the TCRdb copy retains only in-frame clones and omits some. The sample includes about 44,000 clones, less than 85% seen only once; the top ten take about 3.7%. The sequenced sample was peripheral blood, obtained on day 0 of AZD1222 vaccination. These receptors originate from an adult in good health.

The chain links TRBV2 to TRBJ1-1; TRBD1 aligns across 8 bases. Germline V gene data show CDR1 as SNHLY and CDR2 as FYNNEI. V lost 6 bases, J lost 5 bases, and 8 bases stayed unmatched. The CDR3 totals 14 residues. The CDR3 loop is CASRKTGEGTEAFF. DNA of the CDR3: TGTGCCAGCAGAAAGACAGGGGAAGGAACTGAAGCTTTCTTT.

V is TRBV19 and J is TRBJ1-5; D gene unclear. This CDR3 region has 12 residues. Germline loops: CDR1 LNHDA, CDR2 SQIVND (reference sequence). The V gene lost 7 bases and the J gene lost 2 bases, with 6 bases spanning the gap. The CDR3 DNA sequence: TGTGCCAGTAACTGGGGCAATCAGCCCCAGCATTTT. This codes for CASNWGNQPQHF. The entire variable domain, with the rest obtained from reference TRBV19 and TRBJ1-5, is as follows: DGGITQSPKYLFRKEGQNVTLSCEQNLNHDAMYWYRQDPGQGLRLIYYSQIVNDFQKGDIAEGYSVSREKKESFPLTVTSAQKNPTAFYLCASNWGNQPQHFGDGTRLSIL.

The chain couples TRBV21-1 to TRBJ1-5. TRBV21-1 constitutes a pseudogene. CDR3 length: 15 residues. The CDR3 region has the DNA TGTGCCAGCAGCGGGGGACGGTCGTCAAATCAGCCCCAGCATTTT. Protein: CASSGGRSSNQPQHF.

The chain couples TRBV11-2 to TRBJ1-2; TRBD1 aligns across 7 bases. CDR3 length: 13 residues. Looked up from germline, CDR1 is SGHAT and CDR2 is FQNNGV. V was clipped by 3 bases and J by 2 bases; unmatched bases: 0. Here the CDR3 DNA reads TGTGCCAGCAGCTTGGGACAGAACTATGGCTACACCTTC. It translates to CASSLGQNYGYTF.

This chain uses TRBV10-3 with TRBJ1-2, with 8 bases fitting TRBD1. V lost 0 bases to trimming and J lost 4 bases; unmatched junction nucleotides: 4. CDR1 and CDR2 (germline): ENHRY, SYGVKD. The length of the CDR3 is 15 residues. The CDR3 DNA follows: TGTGCCATCAGTGAGTCGACAGGGGTTAGCTATGGCTACACCTTC. It yields the protein CAISESTGVSYGYTF.

V usage is TRBV25-1 and J usage is TRBJ2-1; the D is unclear. CDR1 MGHDK and CDR2 SYGVNS come from the germline V gene. CDR3 length equals 16 residues. V was shortened by 5 bases and J by 4 bases, with 18 bases between the two germline ends. CDR3 sequence (DNA): TGTGCCAGCAGTATAAGCGCATTCAGATCTTACAATGAGCAGTTCTTC. Translating it yields CASSISAFRSYNEQFF.

The chain uses TRBV3-1 (or the pseudogene TRBV3-2) and TRBJ1-5, with no clear D. The CDR3 totals 13 residues. V lost 0 bases, J lost 6 bases, and 6 bases lay in between. Per germline, CDR1 LGHDT and CDR2 YNNKEL (reference sequence). DNA for the CDR3: TGTGCCAGCAGCCAAGATGTCGGTCAGCCCCAGCATTTT. This translates into CASSQDVGQPQHF.

The V and J genes are TRBV18 and TRBJ1-2; D ambiguous. Germline assignment: CDR1 KGHSH and CDR2 LQKENI. This CDR3 region has 15 residues. The V end lost 4 bases, the J end lost 5 bases, and 17 bases lay between the germline ends. The CDR3 protein is CASSLPEALEYGYTF. Written as DNA, the CDR3 is TGTGCCAGCTCACTACCCGAGGCATTGGAGTATGGCTACACCTTC. The variable domain in full, with the rest retrieved from reference TRBV18 and TRBJ1-2, is NAGVMQNPRHLVRRRGQEARLRCSPMKGHSHVYWYRQLPEEGLKFMVYLQKENIIDESGMPKERFSAEFPKEGPSILRIQQVVRGDSAAYFCASSLPEALEYGYTFGSGTRLTVV.

J is TRBJ2-1 and V is TRBV7-2; TRBD1 might be the D (6 bases). Trimming left V 1 base short and J 6 bases short, with 10 bases between. In germline, CDR1 is SGHTA, CDR2 FQGNSA. The CDR3 has 14 residues. CDR3 region: CASSLVGAANEQFF. CDR3 nucleotides: TGTGCCAGCAGCTTAGTGGGGGCGGCCAATGAGCAGTTCTTC.

By share, this clone counts as medium-sized. This chain joins TRBV4-1 and TRBJ2-2, with D uncertain. This CDR3 comprises 13 residues. Trimming left V 1 base short and J 4 bases short, with 4 bases between. Germline-derived CDR1 and CDR2 are MGHRA and YSYEKL. The CDR3 loop is CASSQASTGELFF. The CDR3 coding sequence is TGCGCCAGCAGCCAAGCGTCCACCGGGGAGCTGTTTTTT.